Sequencing of this T cell receptor beta chain was carried out in a study of blood T cells in healthy people across ages. Study results and caveats: Conclusively comparing naive with antigen-experienced cells was impossible with unsorted PBMCs. Long-lived and aged donors differed, with more naive CD4+ cells and higher diversity in the long-lived.

Through a sample-barcoded 5' primer and a J-beta primer mix, a second PCR was run for roughly 6 to 11 cycles. TCRdb used MiXCR to reprocess the 5' RACE reads, holding one entry per CDR3 protein. Of roughly 790,000 distinct CDR3 sequences in the sample, roughly 41% were seen once. Researchers isolated at least 6 million PBMCs per sample. The sample holds a few counts of this clonotype. What it recognizes is unknown. Trimming cost V 3 bases and J 7 bases; bases outside gene matches: 10. Germline CDR1 SNHLY, CDR2 FYNNEI. The CDR3 totals 15 residues. Sequencing was carried out using blood. This chain uses TRBV2 with TRBJ2-7; 9 bases match TRBD2. The receptor's source is an older woman in good health. CDR3 amino acids: CASSEQRGVYNEQYF. As DNA, the CDR3 is TGTGCCAGCAGTGAGCAGCGGGGGGTATACAATGAGCAGTACTTC. Complete variable domain (other parts from reference TRBV2 and TRBJ2-7): EPEVTQTPSHQVTQMGQEVILRCVPISNHLYFYWYRQILGQKVEFLVSFYNNEISEKSEIFDDQFSVERPDGSNFTLKIRSTKLEDSAMYFCASSEQRGVYNEQYFGPGTRLTVT.